Below, 8 T cell receptor beta chains from the same sample are listed, as sequenced in a study of OX40 agonist ivuxolimab in advanced cancers. TCRdb's copy holds only in-frame clones and misses some; the assay was immunoSEQ multiplex PCR. The data show 20,000 to 25,000 clones, approximately 91% seen once. The sequenced sample was CD4+ or CD8+ T cells sorted from blood, obtained in a trial of the OX40 agonist ivuxolimab. Receptor source: an adult with an advanced solid tumor such as melanoma, head and neck, liver or kidney cancer.

The chain has TRBV2 and TRBJ1-2; a weak D match, TRBD1 (6 bases). This CDR3 has 16 residues. CDR1 and CDR2 (germline): SNHLY, FYNNEI. V lost 8 bases, J lost 3 bases, and 22 bases lay in between. The CDR3 region has the DNA TGTGCCAGCGATATAGACAGGCAAAGAAGGGACTATGGCTACACCTTC. The encoded protein is CASDIDRQRRDYGYTF.

The genes are TRBV5-6 and TRBJ1-1; tentatively, D is TRBD1 (6 bases). V lost 5 bases, J lost 0 bases, and 11 bases lay in between. This CDR3 comprises 14 residues. CDR1 is SGHDT and CDR2 is YYEEEE in the germline V gene. CDR3 residues: CASRAGAMNTEAFF. As DNA, the CDR3 is TGTGCCAGCAGGGCGGGGGCGATGAACACTGAAGCTTTCTTT.

The chain combines TRBV5-4 with TRBJ1-6; D gene uncertain. With 0 bases removed from V and 10 bases from J, the gap between germline ends came to 11 bases. CDR3 length equals 14 residues. Looked up from germline, CDR1 is SGHNT and CDR2 is YYREEE (reference sequence). The CDR3 sequence: CASSLEGSGSPLHF. DNA of the CDR3: TGTGCCAGCAGCTTGGAGGGCAGTGGGTCACCCCTCCACTTT.

V gene TRBV5-6 combines with J gene TRBJ2-7; a weak D match, TRBD2 (5 bases). From germline, CDR1 is SGHDT and CDR2 YYEEEE. The length of the CDR3 is 17 residues. V was shortened by 2 bases and J by 2 bases, with 20 bases between the two germline ends. The CDR3 DNA reads as TGTGCCAGCAGCTTCTTAACCCCTAGCCTCCTTCCCTACGAGCAGTACTTC. It translates to CASSFLTPSLLPYEQYF.

The chain employs TRBV7-9 and TRBJ2-5, with D unresolved. Germline CDR1 is SEHNR and CDR2 is FQNEAQ (reference sequence). Trimming stripped 1 base from V and 2 bases from J, with 11 bases between. The CDR3 is 15 residues long. The CDR3 sequence is CASSLGVGAQETQYF. Written as DNA, the CDR3 is TGTGCCAGCAGCTTAGGAGTTGGCGCTCAAGAGACCCAGTACTTC.

The rearrangement joins TRBV5-1 to TRBJ2-7, with TRBD2 matching over 9 bases. This CDR3 has 15 residues. Germline trimming cut 2 bases from V and 1 base from J; bases unmatched to any gene: 4. Looked up from germline, CDR1 is SGHRS and CDR2 is YFSETQ. CDR3 nucleotide sequence: TGCGCCAGCAGCTTTAGCGGGAGTAATTCCTACGAGCAGTACTTC. Translation gives CASSFSGSNSYEQYF.

The chain couples TRBV29-1 to TRBJ1-4; 7 bases align to TRBD1. This CDR3 spans 14 amino acids. The germline gives CDR1 SQVTM, CDR2 ANQGSEA. The V segment lost 7 bases and the J segment 7 bases; nucleotides outside the gene matches: 12. The CDR3 sequence is CSAGGQFGREKLFF. The CDR3 nucleotides read TGCAGCGCGGGGGGACAGTTCGGGCGTGAAAAACTGTTTTTT.

The genes are TRBV5-4 and TRBJ1-6, with 9 bases that match TRBD1. Germline CDR1 and CDR2: SGHNT and YYREEE (reference sequence). This CDR3 has 14 amino acids. Trimming at V came to 2 bases and at J to 10 bases, leaving 4 bases not matched to a gene. The CDR3 region has the DNA TGTGCCAGCAGCTTAGGACAGGGGATGTCACCCCTCCACTTT. It yields the protein CASSLGQGMSPLHF.